The clone carrying this TCR beta chain was counted a few times. Its antigen is unknown. The data are from a study of identical twins. The study's findings and limits: Weaker excess twin sharing was seen among beta out-of-frame sequences.

The germline V gene encodes CDR1 MNHNS and CDR2 SASEGT. The ends were cut back, 8 bases at V and 4 bases at J, with 12 bases in the middle. This CDR3 has 13 residues. Via MiXCR, TCRdb re-called the 5' RACE reads, giving one row per CDR3 protein. This sample has just over 500,000 distinct CDR3 sequences; 22% occur once, and the top ten carry about 0.99%. The sample was also reused in another study, on T cells expressing NK-cell markers.

The receptor was isolated from a woman between 18 and 29 years old in good health. The rearrangement joins TRBV6-1 to TRBJ2-1; no reliable D call. Sequenced: CD4+ T cells sorted from blood. This CDR3 is CASLGQGYNEQFF. Here the CDR3 DNA reads TGTGCCAGCCTCGGTCAAGGGTACAATGAGCAGTTCTTC.